This T cell receptor beta chain was found in a study of CD8 T cells in Susac syndrome. The V gene's germline CDR1 is SGHTA and CDR2 FQGNSA. The CDR3 has 15 residues. V lost 3 bases to trimming and J lost 0 bases, with 11 bases between them. Study results and caveats: The study found that Susac CD8+ clonal expansion peaked in TEMRA cells and active patients.

On this clonotype itself: The antigen is undetermined.

Bulk CD8+ and CD4+ cells came from magnetic negative isolation; CD8+ TEMRA by FACS. Reverse transcription of 0.5 to 1 ug RNA was performed with random hexamers. Multiplex PCR with immunoSEQ amplified the TCR beta CDR3 across 54 Vbeta and 13 Jbeta. One entry per CDR3 protein, called by TCRdb with MiXCR from the immunoSEQ multiplex PCR reads. This sample yields about 100,000 distinct CDR3 sequences, of which approximately 95% are seen a single time; 0.25% to 0.35% belongs to the top ten. The sequence derives from a human donor with Susac syndrome. The chain has TRBV7-2 and TRBJ1-1; D unclear. What was sequenced was CD8+ T cells from PBMCs. The CDR3: CASSLTGSLNTEAFF. The CDR3 DNA follows: TGTGCCAGCAGCTTGACGGGCAGTTTGAACACTGAAGCTTTCTTT.